The 12 T cell receptor beta chains below were found in one sample sequenced in a study of shared T cell receptors in the human thymus. TCRdb's copy holds only in-frame clones and misses some; the assay was immunoSEQ multiplex PCR. This sample yields hundreds of thousands of clones, of which approximately 90% are seen a single time; 0.008% to 0.011% belongs to the top ten. This same sample was also taken into another study, of human thymus T cells.

The sample taken for sequencing was thymocytes. The receptors originated from a boy under two years old with a congenital heart defect.

V and J are TRBV4-2 and TRBJ2-1; a possible D gene is TRBD2 (5 bases). Germline-derived CDR1 and CDR2 are LGHNA and YNFKEQ. V lost 0 bases and J lost 0, with 9 bases in between. This CDR3 has 16 residues. The CDR3 region has the DNA TGTGCCAGCAGCCAAGATCGCCGGGACTCCTACAATGAGCAGTTCTTC. Amino acid sequence: CASSQDRRDSYNEQFF.

In DNA form, the CDR3 reads TGTGCCACCAGCAGAGAACTAGAGGAGCAGTACTTC. Protein sequence: CATSRELEEQYF. The chain carries TRBV15 and TRBJ2-7; TRBD2 might be the D (5 bases). The germline V gene encodes CDR1 LNHNV and CDR2 YYDKDF (reference sequence). Trimming took off 0 bases at V and 7 bases at J, with 7 bases between the two ends. The CDR3 totals 12 residues.

This clone occurred a few times. V and J are TRBV5-6 and TRBJ2-4, with unresolved D. Germline CDR1 SGHDT, CDR2 YYEEEE. The CDR3 length is 11 residues. Trimming took off 0 bases at V and 12 bases at J, with 7 bases between the two ends. CDR3 sequence reads: CASSLAGHQYF. The CDR3 DNA is TGTGCCAGCAGCTTGGCTGGGCATCAGTACTTC.

The genes are TRBV30 and TRBJ1-5; D is perhaps TRBD1 (6 bases). Germline CDR1 GTSNPN, CDR2 SVGIG (reference sequence). This CDR3 is 14 amino acids long. V was clipped by 2 bases and J by 5 bases, with 13 bases between them. The DNA of the CDR3 is TGTGCCTGGAGTCCCCCATGGGGGCATCAGCCCCAGCATTTT. Translated, it gives CAWSPPWGHQPQHF.

The chain links TRBV27 to TRBJ2-2; 12 nucleotides align to TRBD1. Trimming removed 7 bases from V and 6 bases from J; junction bases left unmatched: 9. From germline, CDR1 is MNHEY and CDR2 SMNVEV (reference sequence). CDR3 length equals 16 residues. Here the CDR3 reads CASTPWDRGRAGELFF. For the CDR3, the DNA is TGTGCCAGCACTCCCTGGGACAGGGGGCGCGCCGGGGAGCTGTTTTTT.

V and J are TRBV21-1 and TRBJ2-7; the tabulated D call, TRBD1, remains unverified against the DNA. TRBV21-1 is flagged as a pseudogene. The CDR3 has 15 residues. CDR3 sequence: CASSKVGTGCYEQYF. The CDR3 nucleotides are TGTGCCAGCAGCAAAGTGGGGACAGGGTGCTACGAGCAGTACTTC.

The V gene is TRBV7-9, the J gene TRBJ1-1; 8 bases are shared with TRBD1. CDR1 SEHNR and CDR2 FQNEAQ come from the germline V gene (reference sequence). V lost 2 bases to trimming and J lost 10 bases; unmatched junction nucleotides: 6. This CDR3 region has 13 residues. In nucleotides, the CDR3 is TGTGCCAGCAGCTTAACGTCGGACAGGGTAGCTTTCTTT. Amino acid sequence: CASSLTSDRVAFF.

This clone appeared once. The rearrangement links TRBV7-9 to TRBJ2-7, with 8 bases fitting TRBD1. CDR1 and CDR2 from the germline V gene are SEHNR and FQNEAQ (reference sequence). V lost 5 bases to trimming and J lost 4 bases; unmatched junction nucleotides: 7. CDR3 length: 14 residues. In DNA, the CDR3 is TGTGCCAGCAGCCTCCGGGACAGGTCTTACGAGCAGTACTTC. It is translated as CASSLRDRSYEQYF.

This sequence joins TRBV27 and TRBJ2-1; TRBD1 might be the D (6 bases). The V end lost 8 bases, the J end lost 8 bases, and 19 bases lay between the germline ends. Germline V gene sequence: CDR1 MNHEY, CDR2 SMNVEV (reference sequence). CDR3 size: 14 residues. CDR3 nucleotides: TGTGCCAGCGCCGCCCGGGGACAAGACTATGAGCAGTTCTTC. This encodes CASAARGQDYEQFF.

This clone was detected only a few times. The chain has TRBV9 and TRBJ1-1; D is unclear. Per the germline V gene, CDR1 is SGDLS and CDR2 is YYNGEE. The ends were cut back, 5 bases at V and 6 bases at J, with 20 bases in the middle. The CDR3 extends over 15 amino acids. CDR3 sequence (DNA): TGTGCCAGCAGTACTGGGGAGGGTGAGGGCTCTGAAGCTTTCTTT. Protein product: CASSTGEGEGSEAFF.

The gene calls are TRBV7-2 and TRBJ2-7; the D is unclear. The CDR3 runs 13 residues. Trimming took 6 bases from V and 3 from J, leaving 12 bases between them. Germline-derived CDR1 and CDR2 are SGHTA and FQGNSA. CDR3: CASSYLRGYEQYF. The CDR3 nucleotides read TGTGCCAGCAGTTATTTGAGAGGCTACGAGCAGTACTTC.

The chain employs TRBV28 and TRBJ2-7, with D possibly matching TRBD1 (6 bases). The germline gives CDR1 MDHEN, CDR2 SYDVKM. The CDR3 has 16 amino acids. V was cut by 5 bases and J by 2 bases, with 19 bases left in between. Here the CDR3 reads CASSTRQALSTYEQYF. The CDR3 bases are TGTGCCAGCAGTACCAGACAGGCCCTATCAACCTACGAGCAGTACTTC.